Following are 27 T cell receptor beta chains from one sample sequenced in a study of early T cells in non-severe SARS-CoV-2 infection. TCRdb re-analysed the 5' RACE reads in MiXCR, keeping a single row per CDR3 protein. The sample consists of about 22,000 distinct CDR3 sequences, approximately 4.4% of them appearing once. Sequencing was performed on whole blood. These receptors originate from an adult who was a healthcare worker with PCR-confirmed SARS-CoV-2 infection or an uninfected control (not recorded which).

At least ten counts were recorded for this clonotype. The rearrangement uses TRBV6-2 or TRBV6-3 and TRBJ2-5, with D possibly being TRBD2 (6 bases). Germline V gene sequence: CDR1 MNHEY, CDR2 SVGEGT. The CDR3 consists of 14 residues. The V gene lost 7 bases and the J gene lost 4 bases, with 16 bases spanning the gap. CDR3 nucleotide sequence: TGTGCCAGCAACCTCGGAGGGATGCGAGAGACCCAGTACTTC. As protein: CASNLGGMRETQYF.

This clonotype was found a few times. The chain combines TRBV2 with TRBJ2-2; D call uncertain. The germline V gene has CDR1 SNHLY and CDR2 FYNNEI. The ends were cut back, 3 bases at V and 8 bases at J, with 10 bases in the middle. The CDR3 loop spans 13 amino acids. The CDR3 protein is CASSEVDKGELFF. CDR3 coding DNA: TGTGCCAGCAGTGAGGTCGATAAGGGGGAGCTGTTTTTT.

This clonotype was seen repeatedly, ten times or more. The V call is TRBV7-3, the J call TRBJ2-2, with D hard to call. The CDR3 has 18 residues. The V gene's germline CDR1 is SGHTA and CDR2 FQGTGA. V was clipped by 7 bases and J by 1 base, with 22 bases between them. This CDR3 is CASTPPPADARNTGELFF. CDR3 coding DNA: TGTGCCAGCACCCCCCCGCCGGCGGATGCAAGGAACACCGGGGAGCTGTTTTTT.

This clonotype was detected many times. This rearrangement joins TRBV11-3 to TRBJ1-2; D gene ambiguous. Trimming left V 9 bases short and J 2 bases short, with 7 bases between. The germline gives CDR1 SGHNT, CDR2 YENEEA. The CDR3 loop spans 11 amino acids. Written as DNA, the CDR3 is TGTGCCAGGGACGACAACTATGGCTACACCTTC. This encodes CARDDNYGYTF.

This clonotype was counted ten times or more. The V call is TRBV6-5, the J call TRBJ1-1, with D unclear. V lost 6 bases to trimming and J lost 2 bases, with 4 bases between them. The CDR3 covers 11 residues. CDR1 and CDR2 from the germline V gene are MNHEY and SVGAGI. In nucleotides, the CDR3 is TGTGCCAGCAGCCGTAACACTGAAGCTTTCTTT. This codes for CASSRNTEAFF.

This sequence joins TRBV9 and TRBJ2-7; D might be TRBD2 (6 bases). V was cut by 3 bases and J by 2 bases, with 15 bases left in between. This CDR3 contains 15 residues. CDR1 and CDR2 from the germline V gene are SGDLS and YYNGEE. In nucleotides, the CDR3 is TGTGCCAGCAGCGCTGGGGAGGCTGGACCCTACGAGCAGTACTTC. Its protein product is CASSAGEAGPYEQYF.

In its sample, this clonotype was seen many times. The chain is built from TRBV9 and TRBJ2-7; either TRBD1 or TRBD2 may supply D (5 bases each). Trimming cost V 4 bases and J 7 bases, with 15 bases left between them. Germline loops: CDR1 SGDLS, CDR2 YYNGEE. The CDR3 totals 13 residues. CDR3 nucleotides: TGTGCCAGCAGCAGGGGAGTCACGGGGGAGCAGTACTTC. Amino acids: CASSRGVTGEQYF.

This clonotype was observed many times. V gene TRBV6-1 combines with J gene TRBJ1-1; D is undetermined. From germline, CDR1 is MNHNS and CDR2 SASEGT. The CDR3 sequence is 13 residues long. V was shortened by 4 bases and J by 1 base, with 7 bases between the two germline ends. DNA of the CDR3: TGTGCCAGCAGTGCCCAGAAGAACACTGAAGCTTTCTTT. It specifies CASSAQKNTEAFF.

This rearrangement joins TRBV21-1 to TRBJ1-2. TRBV21-1 is a pseudogene locus. This CDR3 region has 13 residues. CDR3 DNA sequence: TGTGCCAGCAGCAAAACGGGAGAGAATGGCTACACCTTC. This translates into CASSKTGENGYTF.

This clonotype was observed a few times. The V gene is TRBV27, the J gene TRBJ2-1, with 7 bases that match TRBD1. The CDR3 extends over 14 amino acids. Germline loops: CDR1 MNHEY, CDR2 SMNVEV (reference sequence). With V trimmed by 8 bases and J by 2 bases, 6 bases remained unmatched. The CDR3 region is CASQGTVTYNEQFF. In nucleotides, the CDR3 is TGTGCCAGCCAAGGGACAGTGACCTACAATGAGCAGTTCTTC.

This clonotype has at least ten counts. V gene TRBV6-2 or TRBV6-3 combines with J gene TRBJ1-5; 7 nucleotides match TRBD1. CDR3 size: 17 residues. The germline CDR1 and CDR2 sequences are MNHEY and SVGEGT. J gave up 2 bases and V 5 bases, and 12 bases lay outside the gene matches. CDR3 bases: TGTGCCAGCAGTCCTCATACACCACAGGGGCGCAATCAGCCCCAGCATTTT. It specifies CASSPHTPQGRNQPQHF.

The rearrangement uses TRBV12-3 or TRBV12-4 and TRBJ1-5, with D tentatively TRBD1 (5 bases). V lost 6 bases to trimming and J lost 9 bases, with 15 bases between them. This CDR3 spans 13 amino acids. Here the CDR3 DNA reads TGTGCCAGCAGCCTGGAACAGGTCTTGCCCCAGCATTTT. Its translation is CASSLEQVLPQHF.

This clonotype was counted many times. This chain links TRBV15 with TRBJ2-6; a possible D gene is TRBD2 (5 bases). This CDR3 has 15 residues. Germline V CDR1 and CDR2: LNHNV, YYDKDF (reference sequence). The germline V and J ends were trimmed by 0 bases and 3 bases, with 6 bases remaining between them. CDR3 sequence (DNA): TGTGCCACCAGCAGAGATCGGGGTGGGGCCAACGTCCTGACTTTC. Its translation is CATSRDRGGANVLTF.

CDR3 region: CASSLAENTIYF. DNA of the CDR3: TGTGCCAGCAGCTTAGCGGAAAACACCATATATTTT. The rearrangement uses TRBV7-2 and TRBJ1-3; no firm D call. V was shortened by 0 bases and J by 6 bases, with 3 bases between the two germline ends. Germline CDR1 is SGHTA and CDR2 is FQGNSA. The CDR3 runs 12 residues.

This clonotype was recorded many times. The chain employs TRBV3-1 and TRBJ2-1; D is unclear. CDR3 size: 15 residues. The V gene lost 0 bases and the J gene lost 6 bases, with 12 bases spanning the gap. Germline V CDR1 and CDR2: LGHDT, YNNKEL (reference sequence). CDR3 in amino acids: CASSQEFQVPNEQFF. The CDR3 DNA reads as TGTGCCAGCAGCCAAGAATTCCAGGTTCCCAATGAGCAGTTCTTC.

At least ten counts were recorded for this clonotype. The genes are TRBV15 and TRBJ2-7; 9 nucleotides match TRBD1. V lost 6 bases and J lost 0; bases outside the gene matches: 3. This CDR3 is 14 amino acids long. Germline CDR1 is LNHNV and CDR2 is YYDKDF (reference sequence). The CDR3 protein is CATRTGGTSYEQYF. CDR3 bases: TGTGCCACCAGGACAGGGGGGACCTCCTACGAGCAGTACTTC. Full variable domain (rest looked up from reference TRBV15 and TRBJ2-7): DAMVIQNPRYQVTQFGKPVTLSCSQTLNHNVMYWYQQKSSQAPKLLFHYYDKDFNNEADTPDNFQSRRPNTSFCFLDIRSPGLGDTAMYLCATRTGGTSYEQYFGPGTRLTVT.

CDR3 sequence reads: CASSTDGYTF. CDR3 coding DNA: TGTGCCAGTAGTACAGATGGCTACACCTTC. The chain couples TRBV19 to TRBJ1-2; D remains unclear. CDR1 is LNHDA, CDR2 SQIVND, per germline (reference sequence). Deletions cut 4 bases from V and 6 bases from J, with 3 bases between. This CDR3 region has 10 residues.

This clonotype came up a few times. The chain links TRBV4-2 to TRBJ1-1; no firm D call. Trimming cost V 1 base and J 1 base, with 7 bases left between them. From germline, CDR1 is LGHNA and CDR2 YNFKEQ. This CDR3 is built from 14 residues. The CDR3 loop reads CASSQVGSNTEAFF. The CDR3 nucleotides read TGTGCCAGCAGCCAAGTGGGTTCGAACACTGAAGCTTTCTTT.

The sample holds many counts of this clonotype. The V and J genes are TRBV27 and TRBJ1-5; D perhaps matches TRBD1 (5 bases). Germline V gene lookup returns CDR1 MNHEY and CDR2 SMNVEV (reference sequence). The CDR3 has 15 amino acids. Trimming stripped 1 base from V and 2 bases from J, with 9 bases between. The CDR3 bases are TGTGCCAGCAGTTTATATGGGACTGGCAATCAGCCCCAGCATTTT. Amino acid sequence: CASSLYGTGNQPQHF.

J is TRBJ1-4 and V is TRBV5-1; 7 nucleotides line up with TRBD1. CDR1 and CDR2 (germline): SGHRS, YFSETQ. The V segment lost 1 base and the J segment 7 bases; nucleotides outside the gene matches: 7. This CDR3 spans 15 amino acids. The CDR3 is CASSLSQGGREKLFF. The CDR3 DNA reads as TGCGCCAGCAGCTTGAGCCAAGGGGGCCGTGAAAAACTGTTTTTT.

Ten or more counts support this clonotype. The chain employs TRBV7-9 and TRBJ1-3, with 8 bases fitting TRBD1. Germline CDR1 SEHNR, CDR2 FQNEAQ (reference sequence). The CDR3 has 15 residues. V lost 3 bases to trimming and J lost 0 bases; unmatched junction nucleotides: 1. CDR3 sequence (DNA): TGTGCCAGCAGCTTTGGACAGGGCTCTGGAAACACCATATATTTT. Translation: CASSFGQGSGNTIYF.

The chain links TRBV24-1 to TRBJ2-5; the D call may be TRBD1 or TRBD2 (5 bases each). This CDR3 is built from 16 residues. The V gene lost 3 bases and the J gene lost 4 bases, with 17 bases spanning the gap. Germline CDR1 reads KGHDR; CDR2 reads SFDVKD. The CDR3 sequence: CATSDISGRQRETQYF. DNA for the CDR3: TGTGCCACCAGTGATATCTCGGGGCGCCAAAGAGAGACCCAGTACTTC.

This clonotype showed up just a few times. This chain uses TRBV7-6 with TRBJ2-7, with 10 bases matching TRBD1. This CDR3 contains 15 residues. Losses at the gene ends were 2 bases for V and 2 bases for J; bases not matched to a gene: 3. Germline V lookup: CDR1 SGHVS, CDR2 FNYEAQ. Written as DNA, the CDR3 is TGTGCCAGCAGCTTAAAGGGACAGGGGACCTACGAGCAGTACTTC. It encodes CASSLKGQGTYEQYF.

This clonotype was seen many times. The chain combines TRBV7-8 with TRBJ2-2, with D perhaps assigned TRBD1 or TRBD2 (5 bases each). In germline, CDR1 is SGHVS, CDR2 FQNEAQ. The CDR3 consists of 14 residues. The V and J ends lost 3 bases and 3 bases respectively, with 8 bases between them. This chain's CDR3 is CASSFGADTGELFF. DNA of the CDR3: TGTGCCAGCAGCTTCGGGGCCGACACCGGGGAGCTGTTTTTT.

This clonotype was counted at least ten times. This chain links TRBV19 with TRBJ2-7, with 9 bases fitting TRBD1. Germline trimming cut 8 bases from V and 7 bases from J; bases unmatched to any gene: 12. The CDR3 is 14 residues long. Germline CDR1 is LNHDA and CDR2 is SQIVND (reference sequence). The CDR3 DNA is TGTGCCAGTTCGACCCGGGACAGGGCAGGGGAGCAGTACTTC. The encoded protein is CASSTRDRAGEQYF.

This clonotype was seen ten or more times. The chain couples TRBV30 to TRBJ2-1; D ambiguous. V lost 7 bases and J lost 0, with 7 bases in between. The CDR3 runs to 12 residues. Germline CDR1 GTSNPN, CDR2 SVGIG (reference sequence). CDR3 sequence reads: CAFVSSYNEQFF. In DNA, the CDR3 is TGTGCCTTCGTAAGCTCCTACAATGAGCAGTTCTTC.

This chain connects TRBV25-1 to TRBJ1-2; 7 nucleotides agree with TRBD1. Germline V gene lookup returns CDR1 MGHDK and CDR2 SYGVNS. This CDR3 spans 17 amino acids. V was pared by 0 bases and J by 6 bases, with 13 bases of the junction left unmatched. This chain's CDR3 is CASSEYFPSTGSDGYTF. The CDR3 DNA reads TGTGCCAGCAGTGAATATTTCCCCTCGACAGGGTCGGATGGCTACACCTTC.